These T cell receptor beta chains were read from a single sample in a study of T cell responses to AZD1222 COVID-19 vaccine. Sequencing used immunoSEQ multiplex PCR; TCRdb keeps in-frame clones, though not all of them. The sample lists about 110,000 clones; 88% were seen once. Sequences were derived from peripheral blood, sampled on day 0 of MenACWY control vaccination. Receptor source: an adult in good health. CDR3s include the opening cysteine and the closing phenylalanine or tryptophan. A D gene is named only where the DNA matches it firmly. Size is stated for part of the rows, as once, few or many counts, or as a class when the clone is expanded.

cdr3_aa: CASSNSRDRAHEQYF; cdr3_nt: TGTGCCAGCAGTAACAGCCGGGACAGGGCTCACGAGCAGTACTTC; v_call: TRBV6-6; j_call: TRBJ2-7; clone_size: -; d_call: TRBD1
cdr3_aa: CASSYDHGNSGNTIYF; cdr3_nt: TGCGCCAGCAGCTACGATCACGGTAACTCTGGAAACACCATATATTTT; v_call: TRBV5-1; j_call: TRBJ1-3; clone_size: -; d_call: -
cdr3_aa: CASTLRTAIMNTEAFF; cdr3_nt: TGTGCCAGCACCTTGCGGACAGCAATAATGAACACTGAAGCTTTCTTT; v_call: TRBV5-8; j_call: TRBJ1-1; clone_size: -; d_call: -
cdr3_aa: CASSIESQGATYEQYF; cdr3_nt: TGTGCCAGTAGTATAGAAAGCCAGGGGGCTACCTACGAGCAGTACTTC; v_call: TRBV19; j_call: TRBJ2-7; clone_size: -; d_call: TRBD1
cdr3_aa: CASSYPRGGNTGELFF; cdr3_nt: TGTGCCAGCAGCTACCCGAGGGGGGGCAACACCGGGGAGCTGTTTTTT; v_call: TRBV5-4; j_call: TRBJ2-2; clone_size: -; d_call: -
cdr3_aa: CASTMGQRTEAFF; cdr3_nt: TGTGCCAGTACCATGGGGCAGCGCACTGAAGCTTTCTTT; v_call: TRBV19; j_call: TRBJ1-1; clone_size: -; d_call: -
cdr3_aa: CATSRVRSGSREQYF; cdr3_nt: TGTGCCACCAGCAGAGTGAGGAGCGGGAGTCGAGAGCAGTACTTC; v_call: TRBV15; j_call: TRBJ2-7; clone_size: -; d_call: TRBD2
cdr3_aa: CASSAREGSNQPQHF; cdr3_nt: TGTGCCAGCAGTGCCCGAGAGGGGAGCAATCAGCCCCAGCATTTT; v_call: TRBV28; j_call: TRBJ1-5; clone_size: -; d_call: -
cdr3_aa: CASSFTRTSGADTQYF; cdr3_nt: TGTGCCAGCAGCTTCACTCGGACTAGCGGTGCAGATACGCAGTATTTT; v_call: TRBV7-9; j_call: TRBJ2-3; clone_size: -; d_call: TRBD2
cdr3_aa: CATSRDQGPDSPLHF; cdr3_nt: TGTGCCACCAGCAGAGATCAGGGCCCTGATTCACCCCTCCACTTT; v_call: TRBV15; j_call: TRBJ1-6; clone_size: -; d_call: -
cdr3_aa: CASSQVGSGVNLTDTQYF; cdr3_nt: TGTGCCAGCAGCCAAGTTGGTAGCGGGGTGAACCTCACAGATACGCAGTATTTT; v_call: TRBV3-1/TRBV3-2; j_call: TRBJ2-3; clone_size: -; d_call: TRBD2
cdr3_aa: CASSVAWQSNEKLFF; cdr3_nt: TGTGCCAGCAGCGTAGCATGGCAGTCGAATGAAAAACTGTTTTTT; v_call: TRBV9; j_call: TRBJ1-4; clone_size: -; d_call: -
cdr3_aa: CASSLSAAWTGNYGYTF; cdr3_nt: TGTGCCAGCAGTTTATCCGCGGCGTGGACAGGAAACTATGGCTACACCTTC; v_call: TRBV27; j_call: TRBJ1-2; clone_size: once; d_call: TRBD1
cdr3_aa: CASSLRGDTGELFF; cdr3_nt: TGCGCCAGCAGCTTGCGGGGGGACACCGGGGAGCTGTTTTTT; v_call: TRBV5-1; j_call: TRBJ2-2; clone_size: -; d_call: TRBD2
cdr3_aa: CAWSEQGVYGNTIYF; cdr3_nt: TGTGCCTGGAGCGAACAGGGGGTATATGGAAACACCATATATTTT; v_call: TRBV30; j_call: TRBJ1-3; clone_size: -; d_call: TRBD1
cdr3_aa: CASSGRRPYGYTF; cdr3_nt: TGTGCCAGCAGCGGCCGCAGGCCCTATGGCTACACCTTC; v_call: TRBV28; j_call: TRBJ1-2; clone_size: -; d_call: -
cdr3_aa: CASSPRMGENTEAFF; cdr3_nt: TGTGCCAGCAGCCCGAGGATGGGGGAAAACACTGAAGCTTTCTTT; v_call: TRBV11-2; j_call: TRBJ1-1; clone_size: -; d_call: -
cdr3_aa: CASSVGGNQPQHF; cdr3_nt: TGTGCCAGCAGCGTCGGGGGAAATCAGCCCCAGCATTTT; v_call: TRBV5-6; j_call: TRBJ1-5; clone_size: -; d_call: -
cdr3_aa: CASTERGDGYGYTF; cdr3_nt: TGTGCCAGCACCGAGCGGGGGGATGGCTATGGCTACACCTTC; v_call: TRBV6-5; j_call: TRBJ1-2; clone_size: -; d_call: -
cdr3_aa: CASSLTRGTEAFF; cdr3_nt: TGTGCCAGCAGTCTAACCAGGGGAACTGAAGCTTTCTTT; v_call: TRBV12-3/TRBV12-4; j_call: TRBJ1-1; clone_size: -; d_call: -
cdr3_aa: CASSEARGINQPQHF; cdr3_nt: TGCGCCAGCAGTGAGGCCAGGGGGATTAATCAGCCCCAGCATTTT; v_call: TRBV10-1; j_call: TRBJ1-5; clone_size: -; d_call: TRBD1
cdr3_aa: CASSNPGTSGGDTQYF; cdr3_nt: TGTGCCAGCAGCAACCCCGGGACTAGCGGGGGGGATACGCAGTATTTT; v_call: TRBV28; j_call: TRBJ2-3; clone_size: -; d_call: TRBD2
cdr3_aa: CASERTEAWDEQFF; cdr3_nt: TGTGCCAGCGAAAGGACAGAAGCCTGGGATGAGCAGTTCTTC; v_call: TRBV28; j_call: TRBJ2-1; clone_size: -; d_call: -
cdr3_aa: CASSRGLAGTYEQYF; cdr3_nt: TGTGCCAGCAGCCGAGGACTAGCGGGAACCTACGAGCAGTACTTC; v_call: TRBV4-2; j_call: TRBJ2-7; clone_size: -; d_call: TRBD2
cdr3_aa: CASSFLGAAEAFF; cdr3_nt: TGTGCCAGCAGTTTTTTGGGCGCGGCTGAAGCTTTCTTT; v_call: TRBV27; j_call: TRBJ1-1; clone_size: once; d_call: -
cdr3_aa: CASSFLGTRNEKLFF; cdr3_nt: TGTGCCAGCAGCTTTTTAGGGACACGAAATGAAAAACTGTTTTTT; v_call: TRBV13; j_call: TRBJ1-4; clone_size: -; d_call: -
cdr3_aa: CASSLASGRLVPYEQYF; cdr3_nt: TGCGCCAGCAGCTTGGCTAGCGGGAGGCTAGTCCCCTACGAGCAGTACTTC; v_call: TRBV5-1; j_call: TRBJ2-7; clone_size: -; d_call: TRBD2
cdr3_aa: CASSRASGGRAPLHF; cdr3_nt: TGTGCCAGCAGCCGTGCATCGGGGGGGAGGGCACCCCTCCACTTT; v_call: TRBV28; j_call: TRBJ1-6; clone_size: -; d_call: -
cdr3_aa: CASSSTSGRADTGELFF; cdr3_nt: TGCGCCAGCAGCTCGACTAGCGGGAGGGCCGACACCGGGGAGCTGTTTTTT; v_call: TRBV5-1; j_call: TRBJ2-2; clone_size: -; d_call: TRBD2
cdr3_aa: CASSFSQGNTEAFF; cdr3_nt: TGTGCCAGCAGCTTTTCCCAGGGGAACACTGAAGCTTTCTTT; v_call: TRBV5-4; j_call: TRBJ1-1; clone_size: few; d_call: -
cdr3_aa: CASSFTGEGEKLFF; cdr3_nt: TGCGCCAGCAGCTTCACAGGGGAGGGTGAAAAACTGTTTTTT; v_call: TRBV5-1; j_call: TRBJ1-4; clone_size: -; d_call: TRBD1
cdr3_aa: CASTPLAWGNEQFF; cdr3_nt: TGTGCCAGCACCCCACTAGCCTGGGGGAATGAGCAGTTCTTC; v_call: TRBV11-1; j_call: TRBJ2-1; clone_size: -; d_call: -
cdr3_aa: CASSPTGVEQYF; cdr3_nt: TGCGCCAGCAGCCCGACAGGGGTCGAGCAGTACTTC; v_call: TRBV4-1; j_call: TRBJ2-7; clone_size: -; d_call: TRBD1
cdr3_aa: CASSPSRINTEAFF; cdr3_nt: TGTGCCAGCAGCCCCTCAAGAATAAACACTGAAGCTTTCTTT; v_call: TRBV7-2; j_call: TRBJ1-1; clone_size: -; d_call: -
cdr3_aa: CAWSVELNTEAFF; cdr3_nt: TGTGCCTGGAGTGTAGAGCTGAACACTGAAGCTTTCTTT; v_call: TRBV30; j_call: TRBJ1-1; clone_size: -; d_call: -
cdr3_aa: CASSPAGTRVDGEQFF; cdr3_nt: TGTGCCAGCAGCCCCGCCGGGACTAGAGTCGACGGTGAGCAGTTCTTC; v_call: TRBV7-9; j_call: TRBJ2-1; clone_size: -; d_call: TRBD2
cdr3_aa: CASSYGLFSGNTIYF; cdr3_nt: TGTGCCAGCAGCTACGGACTGTTCTCTGGAAACACCATATATTTT; v_call: TRBV5-6; j_call: TRBJ1-3; clone_size: -; d_call: -
cdr3_aa: CASTPHYSTGTPSHNEQFF; cdr3_nt: TGTGCCAGCACCCCCCACTACTCGACCGGGACCCCCTCCCACAATGAGCAGTTCTTC; v_call: TRBV27; j_call: TRBJ2-1; clone_size: -; d_call: -
cdr3_aa: CSASYLGTDTQYF; cdr3_nt: TGCAGCGCCTCGTACCTAGGCACAGATACGCAGTATTTT; v_call: TRBV29-1; j_call: TRBJ2-3; clone_size: few; d_call: -
cdr3_aa: CASSPEISNGYTF; cdr3_nt: TGTGCCAGCAGCCCAGAGATTAGTAATGGCTACACCTTC; v_call: TRBV7-9; j_call: TRBJ1-2; clone_size: -; d_call: -
cdr3_aa: CSVERESQETQYF; cdr3_nt: TGCAGCGTTGAACGGGAATCCCAAGAGACCCAGTACTTC; v_call: TRBV29-1; j_call: TRBJ2-5; clone_size: -; d_call: -
cdr3_aa: CASSFPQGSSYEQYF; cdr3_nt: TGTGCCAGCAGCTTTCCGCAGGGGAGCTCCTACGAGCAGTACTTC; v_call: TRBV7-8; j_call: TRBJ2-7; clone_size: -; d_call: -
cdr3_aa: CASSLLGGSSYNEQFF; cdr3_nt: TGTGCCAGCAGCTTACTGGGCGGGAGCTCCTACAATGAGCAGTTCTTC; v_call: TRBV7-8; j_call: TRBJ2-1; clone_size: once; d_call: TRBD2
cdr3_aa: CASSLLSGDGYTF; cdr3_nt: TGTGCCAGCAGTTTACTTTCCGGGGATGGCTACACCTTC; v_call: TRBV28; j_call: TRBJ1-2; clone_size: -; d_call: -
cdr3_aa: CASSREVSPQHF; cdr3_nt: TGTGCCAGCAGTCGGGAAGTAAGCCCCCAGCATTTT; v_call: TRBV6-2/TRBV6-3; j_call: TRBJ1-5; clone_size: -; d_call: -
cdr3_aa: CASSGDRVYGYTF; cdr3_nt: TGTGCCAGCAGCGGGGACAGGGTCTATGGCTACACCTTC; v_call: TRBV5-4; j_call: TRBJ1-2; clone_size: -; d_call: TRBD1
cdr3_aa: CASSFGQNQPQHF; cdr3_nt: TGTGCCAGCAGCTTTGGACAGAATCAGCCCCAGCATTTT; v_call: TRBV5-8; j_call: TRBJ1-5; clone_size: -; d_call: -
cdr3_aa: CASSLSSQGNSPLHF; cdr3_nt: TGTGCCAGCAGCTTATCTTCCCAGGGGAATTCACCCCTCCACTTT; v_call: TRBV5-4; j_call: TRBJ1-6; clone_size: medium-sized; d_call: -
cdr3_aa: CASSPRSGSFDEQFF; cdr3_nt: TGCGCCAGCAGCCCTAGAAGCGGGAGTTTTGATGAGCAGTTCTTC; v_call: TRBV5-1; j_call: TRBJ2-1; clone_size: -; d_call: TRBD2
cdr3_aa: CASSVRMTGVGNTIYF; cdr3_nt: TGTGCCAGCAGCGTTAGAATGACAGGAGTCGGAAACACCATATATTTT; v_call: TRBV5-8; j_call: TRBJ1-3; clone_size: -; d_call: -